One and the same sample provided the 28 T cell receptor beta chains below, sequenced in a study of cytomegalovirus exposure and HLA in healthy donors. PCR employed 60 Vbeta and 13 Jbeta primers. Sequencing was performed with immunoSEQ multiplex PCR; in TCRdb, only in-frame clones are kept and a portion is missing. The table records fewer than 200,000 clones, about nine tenths of them present only once. Sequenced input: PBMCs. All receptors come from a boy younger than 10 in good health and CMV-seronegative.

CDR3 sequence: CSVVTGYEQYF. CDR3 DNA: TGCAGCGTTGTTACTGGCTACGAGCAGTACTTC. This sequence joins TRBV29-1 and TRBJ2-7, with D hard to call. There are 11 residues in the CDR3. Germline CDR1 reads SQVTM; CDR2 reads ANQGSEA. V was clipped by 4 bases and J by 3 bases, with 7 bases between them.

This rearrangement joins TRBV5-6 to TRBJ2-5; 9 nucleotides line up with TRBD2. The CDR3 is made up of 16 amino acids. V lost 1 base to trimming and J lost 5 bases; unmatched junction nucleotides: 9. From germline, CDR1 is SGHDT and CDR2 YYEEEE. The DNA of the CDR3 is TGTGCCAGCAGCTTGTATCCCCTAGCGGGGAGGGAGACCCAGTACTTC. It is translated as CASSLYPLAGRETQYF.

The rearrangement uses TRBV9 and TRBJ1-1; TRBD1 might be the D (5 bases). Trimming stripped 3 bases from V and 3 bases from J, with 6 bases between. The CDR3 totals 12 residues. Germline V gives CDR1 SGDLS, CDR2 YYNGEE. CDR3 sequence: CASSGGDTEAFF. CDR3 DNA sequence: TGTGCCAGCAGCGGGGGGGACACTGAAGCTTTCTTT.

This clone was observed once. The chain has TRBV9 and TRBJ2-2, with TRBD2 matching 8 bases. The V segment lost 0 bases and the J segment 5 bases; nucleotides outside the gene matches: 6. The CDR3 is 16 amino acids. Germline V gene sequence: CDR1 SGDLS, CDR2 YYNGEE. CDR3 sequence reads: CASSVVSGGATGELFF. The CDR3 bases are TGTGCCAGCAGCGTAGTTTCCGGGGGGGCGACCGGGGAGCTGTTTTTT.

CDR3 bases: TGTGCCAGCAGCTTAGAACGGACAGTTCCCTATGGCTACACCTTC. This sequence encodes CASSLERTVPYGYTF. The J gene is TRBJ1-2, the V gene TRBV7-2, with D perhaps TRBD1 (6 bases). V gave up 1 base and J gave up 4 bases, with 13 bases separating them. The CDR3 sequence is 15 residues long. CDR1 and CDR2 from the germline V gene are SGHTA and FQGNSA. Drawing the rest from reference TRBV7-2 and TRBJ1-2, the complete variable domain is GAGVSQSPSNKVTEKGKDVELRCDPISGHTALYWYRQSLGQGLEFLIYFQGNSAPDKSGLPSDRFSAERTGGSVSTLTIQRTQQEDSAVYLCASSLERTVPYGYTFGSGTRLTVV.

The chain recombines TRBV28 with TRBJ2-7; possibly TRBD2 for D (5 bases). Germline V lookup: CDR1 MDHEN, CDR2 SYDVKM. There are 15 residues in the CDR3. Between the trimmed V and J ends, which lost 4 bases and 4 bases, there was a span of 17 bases. Here the CDR3 reads CASSSEPNRGYEQYF. Here the CDR3 DNA reads TGTGCCAGCAGTTCAGAGCCCAACCGAGGGTACGAGCAGTACTTC.

This clone has just one count. The V call is TRBV19, the J call TRBJ2-3, with a tentative D call TRBD2 (6 bases). The ends were cut back, 1 base at V and 6 bases at J, with 20 bases in the middle. This CDR3 contains 17 residues. Germline CDR1 LNHDA, CDR2 SQIVND (reference sequence). The CDR3, as DNA: TGTGCCAGTAGTATAGGTGTCGCTAGCGATAATTCCGATACGCAGTATTTT. This translates into CASSIGVASDNSDTQYF.

The chain recombines TRBV9 with TRBJ2-7; D ambiguous. Germline-derived CDR1 and CDR2 are SGDLS and YYNGEE. Between the trimmed V and J ends, which lost 0 bases and 7 bases, there was a span of 11 bases. The CDR3 loop spans 13 amino acids. CDR3 region: CASSVGALSEQYF. Written as DNA, the CDR3 is TGTGCCAGCAGCGTAGGGGCCCTATCGGAGCAGTACTTC.

The chain recombines TRBV29-1 with TRBJ1-2; 10 positions agree with TRBD1. CDR1 is SQVTM and CDR2 is ANQGSEA in the germline V gene. CDR3 size: 14 residues. V shed 5 bases, J shed 8 bases, and the junction held 11 bases outside the gene matches. This CDR3 is CSVPGTGVKEGYTF. CDR3 nucleotides: TGCAGCGTTCCCGGGACAGGGGTTAAGGAAGGCTACACCTTC.

This clone showed up just a few times. The V and J genes are TRBV13 and TRBJ2-3, with a weak D call TRBD1 (7 bases). Germline CDR1 and CDR2: PRHDT and FYEKMQ (reference sequence). This CDR3 is 15 amino acids long. V shed 7 bases and J shed 4 bases, with 18 bases lying between them. CDR3 nucleotide sequence: TGTGCCAGCACCATCAGGGGGGTTTTTCCAGATACGCAGTATTTT. Protein sequence: CASTIRGVFPDTQYF.

The genes are TRBV27 and TRBJ1-1; the D is unclear. Per germline, CDR1 MNHEY and CDR2 SMNVEV (reference sequence). This CDR3 region has 14 residues. Trimming removed 7 bases from V and 7 bases from J, with 19 bases in between. Here the CDR3 reads CASTPLGRANEAFF. DNA for the CDR3: TGTGCCAGCACCCCCCTGGGGAGGGCGAATGAAGCTTTCTTT.

This clone was detected a few times. The chain couples TRBV6-1 to TRBJ1-1, with D perhaps matching TRBD1 (5 bases). Trimming removed 7 bases from V and 1 base from J, with 10 bases in between. Germline V gene lookup returns CDR1 MNHNS and CDR2 SASEGT. The CDR3 consists of 13 residues. In DNA, the CDR3 is TGTGCCAGCACGAGACAGTCGAACACTGAAGCTTTCTTT. This encodes CASTRQSNTEAFF.

This clone was counted a single time. V gene TRBV19 combines with J gene TRBJ1-1, with TRBD1 as a possible D gene (6 bases). Trimming took off 5 bases at V and 5 bases at J, with 15 bases between the two ends. The CDR3 has 14 residues. In germline, CDR1 is LNHDA, CDR2 SQIVND (reference sequence). The CDR3 region has the DNA TGTGCCAGTAGTCCAGACAGGTGGGAAACTGAAGCTTTCTTT. Translated: CASSPDRWETEAFF.

This chain connects TRBV30 to TRBJ2-7; 11 nucleotides agree with TRBD2. Germline values: CDR1 GTSNPN, CDR2 SVGIG (reference sequence). The V segment lost 5 bases and the J segment 7 bases; nucleotides outside the gene matches: 16. This CDR3 is 16 amino acids long. The CDR3 sequence is CAWSLSLAGGPGEQYF. Written as DNA, the CDR3 is TGTGCCTGGTCCCTATCTCTAGCGGGAGGTCCGGGAGAGCAGTACTTC.

CDR3 in amino acids: CASSLDGRRPQHF. CDR3 in DNA: TGTGCCAGCAGCTTGGACGGAAGGAGGCCCCAGCATTTT. This rearrangement joins TRBV5-4 to TRBJ1-5; no reliable D call. The CDR3 sequence is 13 residues long. Trimming pared 0 bases from V and 9 bases from J, leaving 10 bases between. CDR1 and CDR2 (germline): SGHNT, YYREEE (reference sequence).

This chain joins TRBV5-1 and TRBJ2-7; 9 bases are shared with TRBD2. There are 14 residues in the CDR3. Germline V gene data show CDR1 as SGHRS and CDR2 as YFSETQ. The ends lost 3 bases at V and 2 bases at J; junction bases unmatched: 3. In DNA, the CDR3 is TGCGCCAGCAGCTACAGCGGGGGGCCCTACGAGCAGTACTTC. As protein: CASSYSGGPYEQYF.

The chain joins TRBV5-3 to TRBJ2-2; 7 bases are shared with TRBD1. TRBV5-3 is an ORF, with its function uncertain. Losses at the gene ends were 4 bases for V and 4 bases for J; bases not matched to a gene: 10. The CDR3 totals 16 residues. CDR3 protein: CARSVPGQKTTGELFF. The CDR3 DNA is TGTGCCAGAAGCGTACCGGGACAGAAAACCACCGGGGAGCTGTTTTTT.

The chain combines TRBV27 with TRBJ2-7, with 7 positions matching TRBD2. The V gene's germline CDR1 is MNHEY and CDR2 SMNVEV (reference sequence). The CDR3 length is 13 residues. The J segment lost 0 bases and the V segment lost 7 bases, leaving 3 bases of the junction unmatched. This CDR3 reads CASTGGSSYEQYF. For the CDR3, the DNA is TGTGCCAGCACCGGGGGGAGCTCCTACGAGCAGTACTTC.

Notes on this clone: A junction boundary mismatches the germline segment, possibly from a read error. The chain links TRBV7-9 to TRBJ2-1; 8 bases are shared with TRBD2. CDR1 SEHNR and CDR2 FQNEAQ come from the germline V gene (reference sequence). This CDR3 is 15 amino acids long. The CDR3: CSSSSSGPNYNEQFF. The DNA of the CDR3 is TGTTCCAGCAGTTCTAGCGGGCCTAACTACAATGAGCAGTTCTTC.

The chain combines TRBV5-1 with TRBJ1-3; D is uncertain. The V gene's germline CDR1 is SGHRS and CDR2 YFSETQ. The V and J ends lost 0 bases and 0 bases respectively, with 10 bases between them. This CDR3 has 16 amino acids. CDR3 nucleotides: TGCGCCAGCAGCTTGGGGTTGCAGGACTCTGGAAACACCATATATTTT. Amino acids: CASSLGLQDSGNTIYF.

This chain joins TRBV27 and TRBJ1-1; 7 bases fit TRBD1. This CDR3 contains 15 residues. With 4 bases clipped from V and 1 base from J, the junction kept 6 bases outside the gene matches. Germline-derived CDR1 and CDR2 are MNHEY and SMNVEV (reference sequence). The CDR3 protein is CASSSSGQPNTEAFF. CDR3 nucleotides: TGTGCCAGCAGTTCGTCGGGACAGCCGAACACTGAAGCTTTCTTT.

This rearrangement joins TRBV5-4 to TRBJ2-3; 7 bases fit TRBD2. The V gene's germline CDR1 is SGHNT and CDR2 YYREEE (reference sequence). The CDR3 is made up of 16 amino acids. The V segment lost 3 bases and the J segment 2 bases; nucleotides outside the gene matches: 9. In DNA form, the CDR3 reads TGTGCCAGCAGCTCCCCCATGGGGGGGACCACAGATACGCAGTATTTT. Translated: CASSSPMGGTTDTQYF.

V usage is TRBV6-1 and J usage is TRBJ2-3, with 10 nucleotides matching TRBD1. Per germline, CDR1 MNHNS and CDR2 SASEGT. The junction had 4 bases not matched to a gene; V was cut back by 6 bases and J by 1 base. This CDR3 has 15 amino acids. The chain's CDR3 is CASRGGTGGTDTQYF. The CDR3 coding sequence is TGTGCCAGCAGGGGTGGGACAGGGGGCACAGATACGCAGTATTTT.

CDR3: CASSYYGGEPRVAFF. The CDR3 nucleotides are TGTGCCAGCAGTTACTATGGAGGGGAACCCAGGGTGGCTTTCTTT. This chain joins TRBV6-5 and TRBJ1-1, with D possibly matching TRBD1 (5 bases). Germline V gene lookup returns CDR1 MNHEY and CDR2 SVGAGI. V was cut by 1 base and J by 11 bases, with 20 bases left in between. The CDR3 covers 15 residues.

The chain carries TRBV5-6 and TRBJ1-2; D unclear. The germline CDR1 and CDR2 sequences are SGHDT and YYEEEE. Between the trimmed V and J ends, which lost 3 bases and 7 bases, there was a span of 19 bases. The CDR3 runs to 15 residues. The CDR3 sequence: CASSSRMAVTTGYTF. For the CDR3, the DNA is TGTGCCAGCAGCTCTAGAATGGCAGTGACTACTGGCTACACCTTC.

Turning to this clone: Within the sample, other DNA sequences also encode this same CDR3. The rearrangement uses TRBV29-1 and TRBJ2-7; weak D call: TRBD1 (5 bases). Germline lookup yields CDR1 SQVTM and CDR2 ANQGSEA. Trimming shortened V by 6 bases and J by 4 bases, and 19 bases separated the two germline ends. The CDR3 is made up of 14 amino acids. CDR3 coding DNA: TGCAGCGTAAGGCACGGCCTACAGGTTTACGAGCAGTACTTC. Protein sequence: CSVRHGLQVYEQYF.

CDR3 in amino acids: CASRYPRGGVYGYTF. The CDR3 DNA is TGTGCCAGCCGCTACCCCCGGGGGGGGGTCTATGGCTACACCTTC. This chain joins TRBV28 and TRBJ1-2, with D possibly being TRBD1 (5 bases). From germline, CDR1 is MDHEN and CDR2 SYDVKM. V was trimmed by 8 bases and J by 4 bases, leaving 20 bases between them. This CDR3 contains 15 residues.

This clone was detected only once. The chain links TRBV6-1 to TRBJ2-7; 8 bases are shared with TRBD1. In germline, CDR1 is MNHNS, CDR2 SASEGT. V lost 7 bases and J lost 2; bases outside the gene matches: 7. This CDR3 is built from 14 residues. The CDR3 sequence is CASTQGARPYEQYF. The CDR3 DNA reads as TGTGCCAGCACCCAGGGGGCGCGGCCCTACGAGCAGTACTTC.